These T cell receptor beta chains were read from a single sample in a study of shared clonotypes between healthy human individuals. The protocol was immunoSEQ multiplex PCR, while the TCRdb copy is restricted to in-frame clones and leaves out a portion. This sample carries around 690,000 clones, 90% of them seen once, and the ten largest clones take 30% to 40%. What was sequenced was memory CD8+ T cells from PBMCs. All receptors derive from a man in his late teens or twenties in good health. Some clones in this sample may be carry-over from other donors' samples. Both conserved end residues are part of each CDR3. The order of the fields is clone size, V gene, CDR3 length, J gene, D gene, CDR3 DNA, CDR3 protein. The D gene is left open where the match is weak. Some rows have no size entry. The others give once, few or many, or a class for an expanded clone.

clone_size: -; v_call: TRBV9; cdr3_length: 16; j_call: TRBJ2-2; d_call: TRBD1; cdr3_nt: TGTGCCAGCAGCCACAGGGGGACATCGAACACCGGGGAGCTGTTTTTT; cdr3_aa: CASSHRGTSNTGELFF
clone_size: -; v_call: TRBV11-2; cdr3_length: 15; j_call: TRBJ2-3; d_call: -; cdr3_nt: TGTGCCAGCAGCTTAAGGCAGGCCCCCACAGATACGCAGTATTTT; cdr3_aa: CASSLRQAPTDTQYF
clone_size: -; v_call: TRBV5-1; cdr3_length: 16; j_call: TRBJ2-7; d_call: -; cdr3_nt: TGCGCCAGCAGCCCGGCCAGTATTGTCCCTTTCTACGAGCAGTACTTC; cdr3_aa: CASSPASIVPFYEQYF
clone_size: -; v_call: TRBV19; cdr3_length: 18; j_call: TRBJ1-1; d_call: TRBD1; cdr3_nt: TGTGCCAGTAGTATATCCAGGGGGCATTCTTGGTCGGACACTGAAGCTTTCTTT; cdr3_aa: CASSISRGHSWSDTEAFF
clone_size: -; v_call: TRBV10-3; cdr3_length: 12; j_call: TRBJ1-1; d_call: -; cdr3_nt: TGTGCCATAGGGACAACGAACACTGAAGCTTTCTTT; cdr3_aa: CAIGTTNTEAFF
clone_size: -; v_call: TRBV11-2; cdr3_length: 15; j_call: TRBJ2-1; d_call: -; cdr3_nt: TGTGCCAGCAGCCCTATGGTGGGGCCCTACAATGAGCAGTTCTTC; cdr3_aa: CASSPMVGPYNEQFF
clone_size: -; v_call: TRBV7-9; cdr3_length: 14; j_call: TRBJ2-7; d_call: -; cdr3_nt: TGTGCCAGCAGCATGAGGGGACGGGACTACGAGCAGTACTTC; cdr3_aa: CASSMRGRDYEQYF
clone_size: -; v_call: TRBV4-1; cdr3_length: 16; j_call: TRBJ2-5; d_call: -; cdr3_nt: TGCGCCAGCAGCCATACTTTGGCGGGGAGAAGGGAGACCCAGTACTTC; cdr3_aa: CASSHTLAGRRETQYF
clone_size: -; v_call: TRBV30; cdr3_length: 14; j_call: TRBJ1-1; d_call: -; cdr3_nt: TGTGCCTGGAGTGTGGGGGTGGGAGACACTGAAGCTTTCTTT; cdr3_aa: CAWSVGVGDTEAFF
clone_size: -; v_call: TRBV13; cdr3_length: 15; j_call: TRBJ2-1; d_call: -; cdr3_nt: TGTGCCAGCAGCTTAGTGCGGGGCTCCTACAATGAGCAGTTCTTC; cdr3_aa: CASSLVRGSYNEQFF
clone_size: -; v_call: TRBV7-9; cdr3_length: 11; j_call: TRBJ1-2; d_call: -; cdr3_nt: TGTGCCAGCAGCTTAGACTATGGCTACACCTTC; cdr3_aa: CASSLDYGYTF
clone_size: -; v_call: TRBV4-3; cdr3_length: 16; j_call: TRBJ2-1; d_call: TRBD2; cdr3_nt: TGCGCCAGCAGCCAAGATAGGGCTAGCGGGGGGCTGGGGCAGTTCTTC; cdr3_aa: CASSQDRASGGLGQFF
clone_size: -; v_call: TRBV7-9; cdr3_length: 13; j_call: TRBJ1-2; d_call: -; cdr3_nt: TGTGCCAGCAGCTTAGGACAGTACTATGGCTACACCTTC; cdr3_aa: CASSLGQYYGYTF
clone_size: -; v_call: TRBV7-9; cdr3_length: 14; j_call: TRBJ2-5; d_call: -; cdr3_nt: TGTGCCAGCAGCTTAGCGGGAGGCCAAGAGACCCAGTACTTC; cdr3_aa: CASSLAGGQETQYF
clone_size: -; v_call: TRBV7-9; cdr3_length: 17; j_call: TRBJ2-5; d_call: -; cdr3_nt: TGTGCCAGCAGCTACTCGGAGAATCCGCCAAACGTGGAGACCCAGTACTTC; cdr3_aa: CASSYSENPPNVETQYF
clone_size: -; v_call: TRBV2; cdr3_length: 14; j_call: TRBJ1-1; d_call: -; cdr3_nt: TGTGCCAGCAGTGAGTATAGGGTGGACACTGAAGCTTTCTTT; cdr3_aa: CASSEYRVDTEAFF
clone_size: -; v_call: TRBV11-2; cdr3_length: 15; j_call: TRBJ2-1; d_call: TRBD2; cdr3_nt: TGTGCCAGCAGCGGACTAGCGGGAGGGAACAATGAGCAGTTCTTC; cdr3_aa: CASSGLAGGNNEQFF
clone_size: -; v_call: TRBV5-6; cdr3_length: 19; j_call: TRBJ2-1; d_call: -; cdr3_nt: TGTGCCAGCAGCCCCCTGGGCAGGGTGGGGTACCTCCACTACAATGAGCAGTTCTTC; cdr3_aa: CASSPLGRVGYLHYNEQFF
clone_size: -; v_call: TRBV9; cdr3_length: 15; j_call: TRBJ2-1; d_call: -; cdr3_nt: TGTGCCAGCAGCGTAGAGGGTAATTCCTTCGATGAGCAGTTCTTC; cdr3_aa: CASSVEGNSFDEQFF
clone_size: few; v_call: TRBV7-9; cdr3_length: 13; j_call: TRBJ1-1; d_call: -; cdr3_nt: TGTGCCAGCAGTGTAGGGACCTACACTGAAGCTTTCTTT; cdr3_aa: CASSVGTYTEAFF
clone_size: -; v_call: TRBV4-3; cdr3_length: 15; j_call: TRBJ2-2; d_call: -; cdr3_nt: TGCGCCAGCGGTCAGTATATCGCGAACACCGGGGAGCTGTTTTTT; cdr3_aa: CASGQYIANTGELFF
clone_size: few; v_call: TRBV5-1; cdr3_length: 15; j_call: TRBJ1-1; d_call: TRBD1; cdr3_nt: TGCGCCAGCAGCTGGGACAGGGTCTCGAACACTGAAGCTTTCTTT; cdr3_aa: CASSWDRVSNTEAFF
clone_size: -; v_call: TRBV27; cdr3_length: 15; j_call: TRBJ1-2; d_call: -; cdr3_nt: TGTGCCAGCAGCCCAAGGGTGGGGGTAAGCTATGGCTACACCTTC; cdr3_aa: CASSPRVGVSYGYTF
clone_size: -; v_call: TRBV6-1; cdr3_length: 14; j_call: TRBJ1-1; d_call: -; cdr3_nt: TGTGCCAGCAGTGAGTATAAGGACTTTTCTGAAGCTTTCTTT; cdr3_aa: CASSEYKDFSEAFF
clone_size: -; v_call: TRBV4-1; cdr3_length: 18; j_call: TRBJ1-2; d_call: TRBD1; cdr3_nt: TGCGCCAGCAGCCAAGATCTGCTCGTGTTAGGGGGCGTACATGGCTACACCTTC; cdr3_aa: CASSQDLLVLGGVHGYTF
clone_size: -; v_call: TRBV16; cdr3_length: 11; j_call: TRBJ1-2; d_call: -; cdr3_nt: TGTGCCAGCAGCCAATCGCCAGGCTACACCTTC; cdr3_aa: CASSQSPGYTF
clone_size: -; v_call: TRBV9; cdr3_length: 15; j_call: TRBJ2-3; d_call: -; cdr3_nt: TGTGCCAGCAGCGTAGTGGGAGGTTACACAGATACGCAGTATTTT; cdr3_aa: CASSVVGGYTDTQYF
clone_size: -; v_call: TRBV7-6; cdr3_length: 18; j_call: TRBJ2-1; d_call: TRBD2; cdr3_nt: TGTGCCAGCAGCTTAGCGGTTTCCAGCGGGAGGGCCTACAATGAGCAGTTCTTC; cdr3_aa: CASSLAVSSGRAYNEQFF
clone_size: -; v_call: TRBV6-5; cdr3_length: 12; j_call: TRBJ2-1; d_call: -; cdr3_nt: TGTGCCAGCAGTGACGGAGGGGTAGAGCAGTTCTTC; cdr3_aa: CASSDGGVEQFF
clone_size: -; v_call: TRBV5-1; cdr3_length: 16; j_call: TRBJ2-1; d_call: TRBD2; cdr3_nt: TGCGCCAGCAGCTTTACTAGCGGGAGGGCCTACAATGAGCAGTTCTTC; cdr3_aa: CASSFTSGRAYNEQFF
clone_size: -; v_call: TRBV11-2; cdr3_length: 17; j_call: TRBJ2-1; d_call: TRBD2; cdr3_nt: TGTGCCAGCAGCTTGGCAAACTTCCGGGACTACAACAATGAGCAGTTCTTC; cdr3_aa: CASSLANFRDYNNEQFF
clone_size: -; v_call: TRBV7-8; cdr3_length: 15; j_call: TRBJ2-7; d_call: -; cdr3_nt: TGTGCCAGCAGCTTAGGAGACGGGGAAACCTACGAGCAGTACTTC; cdr3_aa: CASSLGDGETYEQYF
clone_size: -; v_call: TRBV19; cdr3_length: 16; j_call: TRBJ2-7; d_call: TRBD2; cdr3_nt: TGTGCCAGTAGTATAGCCGGGACTAGCGGGAGCTACGAGCAGTACTTC; cdr3_aa: CASSIAGTSGSYEQYF
clone_size: -; v_call: TRBV6-6; cdr3_length: 13; j_call: TRBJ1-4; d_call: -; cdr3_nt: TGTGCCAGCCTTACGGGCGGTGGTGAAAAACTGTTTTTT; cdr3_aa: CASLTGGGEKLFF
clone_size: -; v_call: TRBV7-6; cdr3_length: 14; j_call: TRBJ1-1; d_call: -; cdr3_nt: TGTGCCAGCAGCTTAGGGAGTACGAACACTGAAGCTTTCTTT; cdr3_aa: CASSLGSTNTEAFF
clone_size: -; v_call: TRBV4-3; cdr3_length: 17; j_call: TRBJ2-2; d_call: TRBD2; cdr3_nt: TGCGCCAGCAGCCAGAGACTAGCGGGAGGGCCTGACGGGGAGCTGTTTTTT; cdr3_aa: CASSQRLAGGPDGELFF
clone_size: -; v_call: TRBV10-2; cdr3_length: 14; j_call: TRBJ1-1; d_call: -; cdr3_nt: TGCGCCAGCAGGGGACACCCTTTGAGCGCTGAAGCTTTCTTT; cdr3_aa: CASRGHPLSAEAFF
clone_size: -; v_call: TRBV2; cdr3_length: 15; j_call: TRBJ1-1; d_call: -; cdr3_nt: TGTGCCAGTCAACCATTAGGCTCCATGAACACTGAAGCTTTCTTT; cdr3_aa: CASQPLGSMNTEAFF
clone_size: -; v_call: TRBV19; cdr3_length: 15; j_call: TRBJ1-5; d_call: -; cdr3_nt: TGTGCCAGTAGCCTCCCAGTCGGCTTAGTCCAGCCCCAGCATTTT; cdr3_aa: CASSLPVGLVQPQHF
clone_size: -; v_call: TRBV27; cdr3_length: 17; j_call: TRBJ2-7; d_call: -; cdr3_nt: TGTGCCAGCAGTTTATTACAGGGGCTGGGGAGGGCGGACGAGCAGTACTTC; cdr3_aa: CASSLLQGLGRADEQYF
clone_size: -; v_call: TRBV28; cdr3_length: 14; j_call: TRBJ2-7; d_call: TRBD1; cdr3_nt: TGTGCCTGCGCCTGGGGACAGGGGTCCTACGAGCAGTACTTC; cdr3_aa: CACAWGQGSYEQYF
clone_size: -; v_call: TRBV27; cdr3_length: 16; j_call: TRBJ2-5; d_call: -; cdr3_nt: TGTGCCAGCAGTTTATACCAACCCGAGAGACAAGAGACCCAGTACTTC; cdr3_aa: CASSLYQPERQETQYF
clone_size: -; v_call: TRBV9; cdr3_length: 17; j_call: TRBJ1-1; d_call: -; cdr3_nt: TGTGCCAGCAGCGTGACTGACGATGGGAGGGGCGGCACTGAAGCTTTCTTT; cdr3_aa: CASSVTDDGRGGTEAFF
clone_size: few; v_call: TRBV2; cdr3_length: 12; j_call: TRBJ1-1; d_call: -; cdr3_nt: TGTGCCAGCAGTCCCTGGGGTCCTGAAGCTTTCTTT; cdr3_aa: CASSPWGPEAFF